The T cell receptor beta chain described here comes from a study of cytomegalovirus exposure and HLA in healthy donors. Study-level points and caveats: It was only CMV serostatus that was available as immune exposure information.

Vbeta (60) and Jbeta (13) primers were used in the PCR. Profiled with immunoSEQ multiplex PCR; TCRdb holds only in-frame clones, not every one. The repertoire holds 150,000 or so clones, with 8.5% to 10% as singletons. This clone was counted a few times. What it recognizes is unknown. In germline, CDR1 is SNHLY, CDR2 FYNNEI. The CDR3 runs 14 residues. With V trimmed by 7 bases and J by 3 bases, 9 bases remained unmatched. The receptor was isolated from a man aged 50 to 60 in good health and CMV-seronegative. Sequenced input: PBMCs. The chain joins TRBV2 to TRBJ2-7; 7 bases are shared with TRBD1. The CDR3 region has the DNA TGTGCCAGCACCATTCGGGGACAGAACTACGAGCAGTACTTC. It encodes CASTIRGQNYEQYF.